What follows is one T cell receptor (beta chain) and its context. Germline and junction disagree at one end, which may indicate a read error. This CDR3 contains 12 residues. Germline-derived CDR1 and CDR2 are SNHLY and FYNNEI. This sample is part of a study of blood T cells in healthy people across ages. Combining a sample-barcoded 5' primer with a J-beta primer mix, a second PCR ran for about 7 to 12 cycles. TCRdb reanalysed the 5' RACE reads using MiXCR and keeps one entry per CDR3 protein. This sample has hundreds of thousands of distinct CDR3 sequences, with around 54% found just once. The V call is TRBV2, the J call TRBJ1-5; weak D call: TRBD1 (5 bases). This sequence originates from a man aged 55 to 70 in good health. Sequenced sample: blood. CDR3 sequence (DNA): TGTGCCGGCAGTGCCGGGACTGGGCCCCAGCATTTT. Amino acid sequence: CAGSAGTGPQHF.